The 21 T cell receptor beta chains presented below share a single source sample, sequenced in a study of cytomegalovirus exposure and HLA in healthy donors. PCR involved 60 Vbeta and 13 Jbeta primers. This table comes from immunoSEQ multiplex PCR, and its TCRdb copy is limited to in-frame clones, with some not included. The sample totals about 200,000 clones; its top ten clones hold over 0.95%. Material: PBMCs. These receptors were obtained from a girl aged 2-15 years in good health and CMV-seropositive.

CDR3 protein: CSAQRETQYF. DNA of the CDR3: TGCAGTGCTCAGAGGGAGACCCAGTACTTC. The rearrangement uses TRBV20-1 and TRBJ2-5; no clear D gene. The CDR3 loop spans 10 amino acids. V lost 5 bases and J lost 5, with 6 bases in between. The germline V gene has CDR1 DFQATT and CDR2 SNEGSKA (reference sequence).

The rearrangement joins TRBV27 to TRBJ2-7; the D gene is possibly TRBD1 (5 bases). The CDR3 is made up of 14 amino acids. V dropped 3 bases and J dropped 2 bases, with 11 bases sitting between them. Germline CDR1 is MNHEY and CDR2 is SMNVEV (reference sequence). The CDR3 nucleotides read TGTGCCAGCAGTTTCGACAGCCCACCCTACGAGCAGTACTTC. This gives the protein CASSFDSPPYEQYF.

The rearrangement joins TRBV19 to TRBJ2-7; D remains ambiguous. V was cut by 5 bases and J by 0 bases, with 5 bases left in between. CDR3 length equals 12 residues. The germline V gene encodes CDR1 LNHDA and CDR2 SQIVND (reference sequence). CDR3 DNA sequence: TGTGCCAGTAGTGCAGGCTCCTACGAGCAGTACTTC. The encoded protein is CASSAGSYEQYF.

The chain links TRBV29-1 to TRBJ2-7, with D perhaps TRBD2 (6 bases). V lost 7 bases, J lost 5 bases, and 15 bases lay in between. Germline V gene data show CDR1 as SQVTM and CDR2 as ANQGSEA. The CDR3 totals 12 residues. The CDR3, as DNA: TGCAGCGCCCAAACGGGAGTACACGAGCAGTACTTC. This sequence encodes CSAQTGVHEQYF.

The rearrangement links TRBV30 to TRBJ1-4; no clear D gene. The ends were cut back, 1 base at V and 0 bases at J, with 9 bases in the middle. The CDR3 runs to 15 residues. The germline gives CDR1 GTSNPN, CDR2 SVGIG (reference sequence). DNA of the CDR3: TGTGCCTGGAGTGGACTCGAAGCAACTAATGAAAAACTGTTTTTT. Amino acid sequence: CAWSGLEATNEKLFF. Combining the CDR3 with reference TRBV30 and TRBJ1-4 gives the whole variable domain SQTIHQWPATLVQPVGSPLSLECTVEGTSNPNLYWYRQAAGRGLQLLFYSVGIGQISSEVPQNLSASRPQDRQFILSSKKLLLSDSGFYLCAWSGLEATNEKLFFGSGTQLSVL.

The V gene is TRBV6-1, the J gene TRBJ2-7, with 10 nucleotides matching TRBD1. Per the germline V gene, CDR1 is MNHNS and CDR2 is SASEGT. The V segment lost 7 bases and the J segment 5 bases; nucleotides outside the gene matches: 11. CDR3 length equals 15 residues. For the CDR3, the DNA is TGTGCCAGCACCCGCCTGGGACAGGGGTCCCACGAGCAGTACTTC. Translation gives CASTRLGQGSHEQYF.

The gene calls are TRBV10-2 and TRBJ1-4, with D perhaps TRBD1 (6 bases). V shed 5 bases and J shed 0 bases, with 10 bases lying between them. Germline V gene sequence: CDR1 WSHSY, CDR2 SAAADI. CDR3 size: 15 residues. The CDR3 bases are TGCGCCAGCAGTTCGGGACAAGCAACTAATGAAAAACTGTTTTTT. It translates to CASSSGQATNEKLFF.

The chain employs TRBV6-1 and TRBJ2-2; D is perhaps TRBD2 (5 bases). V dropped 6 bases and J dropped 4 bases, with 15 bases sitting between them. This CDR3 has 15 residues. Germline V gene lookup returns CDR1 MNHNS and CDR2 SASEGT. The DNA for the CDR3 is TGTGCCAGCAGAAACTGGACTTTGCCCACCGGGGAGCTGTTTTTT. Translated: CASRNWTLPTGELFF.

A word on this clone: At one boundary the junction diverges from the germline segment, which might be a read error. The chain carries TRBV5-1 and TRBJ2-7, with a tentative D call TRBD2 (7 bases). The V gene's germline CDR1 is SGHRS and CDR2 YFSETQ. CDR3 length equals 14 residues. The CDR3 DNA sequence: TGCGCCAGCAGCTTGGTGGGGGGGCTCGGGGAGAATATCTTC. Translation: CASSLVGGLGENIF.

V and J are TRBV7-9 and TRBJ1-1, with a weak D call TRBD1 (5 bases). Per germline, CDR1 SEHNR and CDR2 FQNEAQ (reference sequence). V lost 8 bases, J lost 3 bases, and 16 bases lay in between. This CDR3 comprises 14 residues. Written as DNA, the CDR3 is TGTGCCAGCGAGCGCACAGGACATCACACTGAAGCTTTCTTT. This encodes CASERTGHHTEAFF.

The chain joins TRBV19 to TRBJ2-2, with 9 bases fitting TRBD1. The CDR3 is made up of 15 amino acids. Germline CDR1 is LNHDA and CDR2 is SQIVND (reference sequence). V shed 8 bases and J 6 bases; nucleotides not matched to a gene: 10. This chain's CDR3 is CASRAPGTGPGELFF. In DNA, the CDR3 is TGTGCCAGTCGCGCCCCCGGGACAGGGCCCGGGGAGCTGTTTTTT.

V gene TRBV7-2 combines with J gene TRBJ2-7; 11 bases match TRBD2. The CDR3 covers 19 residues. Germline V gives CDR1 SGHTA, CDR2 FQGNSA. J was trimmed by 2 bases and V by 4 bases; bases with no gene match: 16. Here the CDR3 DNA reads TGTGCCAGCAGCTCTCCTTCGACTCATACTAGCGGGGGAGCCTACGAGCAGTACTTC. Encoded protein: CASSSPSTHTSGGAYEQYF.

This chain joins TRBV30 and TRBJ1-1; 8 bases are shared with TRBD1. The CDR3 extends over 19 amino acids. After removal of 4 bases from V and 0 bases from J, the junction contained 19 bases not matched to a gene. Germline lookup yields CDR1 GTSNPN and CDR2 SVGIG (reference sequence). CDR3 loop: CAWITIGQGHFTLNTEAFF. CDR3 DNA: TGTGCCTGGATTACGATCGGACAGGGTCATTTTACCCTGAACACTGAAGCTTTCTTT. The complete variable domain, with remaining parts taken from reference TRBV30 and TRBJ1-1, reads SQTIHQWPATLVQPVGSPLSLECTVEGTSNPNLYWYRQAAGRGLQLLFYSVGIGQISSEVPQNLSASRPQDRQFILSSKKLLLSDSGFYLCAWITIGQGHFTLNTEAFFGQGTRLTVV.

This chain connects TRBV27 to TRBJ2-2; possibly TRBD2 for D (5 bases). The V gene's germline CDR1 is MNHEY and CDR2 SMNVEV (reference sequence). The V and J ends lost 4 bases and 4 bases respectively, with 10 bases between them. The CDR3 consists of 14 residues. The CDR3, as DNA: TGTGCCAGCAGTTGGAGCGGTGCCACCGGGGAGCTGTTTTTT. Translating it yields CASSWSGATGELFF.

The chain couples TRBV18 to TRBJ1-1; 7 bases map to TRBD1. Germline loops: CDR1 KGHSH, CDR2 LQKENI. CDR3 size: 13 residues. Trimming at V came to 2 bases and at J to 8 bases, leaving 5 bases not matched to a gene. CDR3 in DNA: TGTGCCAGCTCACCAAAAACAGGGGCAGAAGCTTTCTTT. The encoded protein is CASSPKTGAEAFF.

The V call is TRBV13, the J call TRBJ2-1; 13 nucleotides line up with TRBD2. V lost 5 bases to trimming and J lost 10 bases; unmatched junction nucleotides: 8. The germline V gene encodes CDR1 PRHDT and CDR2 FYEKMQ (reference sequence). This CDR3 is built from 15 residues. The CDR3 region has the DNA TGTGCCAGCAGCCCGGGGACTAGCGGGGCCCTGGAGCAGTTCTTC. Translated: CASSPGTSGALEQFF.

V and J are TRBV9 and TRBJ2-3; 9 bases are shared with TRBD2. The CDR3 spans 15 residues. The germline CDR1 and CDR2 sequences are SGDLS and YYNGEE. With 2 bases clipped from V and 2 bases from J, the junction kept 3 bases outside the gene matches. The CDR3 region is CASSVTSGFTDTQYF. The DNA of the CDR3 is TGTGCCAGCAGCGTGACTAGCGGCTTCACAGATACGCAGTATTTT.

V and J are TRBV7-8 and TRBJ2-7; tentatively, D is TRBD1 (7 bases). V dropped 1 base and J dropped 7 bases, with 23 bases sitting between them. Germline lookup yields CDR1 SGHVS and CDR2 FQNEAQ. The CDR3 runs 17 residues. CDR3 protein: CASSLGSGGLGGWEQYF. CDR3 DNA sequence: TGTGCCAGCAGCTTAGGGTCAGGGGGATTGGGGGGATGGGAGCAGTACTTC.

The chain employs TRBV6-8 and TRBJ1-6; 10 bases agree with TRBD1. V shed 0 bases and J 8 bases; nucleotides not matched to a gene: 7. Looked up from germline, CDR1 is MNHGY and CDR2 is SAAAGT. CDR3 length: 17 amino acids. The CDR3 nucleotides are TGTGCCAGCAGTTACTCCAACCCGGGACAGGGGTATTCACCCCTCCACTTT. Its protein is CASSYSNPGQGYSPLHF.

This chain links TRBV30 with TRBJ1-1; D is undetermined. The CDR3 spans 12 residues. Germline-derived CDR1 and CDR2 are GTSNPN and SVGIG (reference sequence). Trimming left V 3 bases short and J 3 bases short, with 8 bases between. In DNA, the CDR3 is TGTGCCTGGAGCCCGGGTTACACTGAAGCTTTCTTT. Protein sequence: CAWSPGYTEAFF.

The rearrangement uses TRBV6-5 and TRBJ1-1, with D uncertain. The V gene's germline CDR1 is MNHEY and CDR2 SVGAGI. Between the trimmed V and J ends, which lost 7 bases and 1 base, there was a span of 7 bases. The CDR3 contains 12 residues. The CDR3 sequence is CASIGWNTEAFF. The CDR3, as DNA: TGTGCCAGCATCGGGTGGAACACTGAAGCTTTCTTT.